This TCR beta chain was documented in a study of T cells after yellow fever vaccination. Germline values: CDR1 SGDLS, CDR2 YYNGEE. The CDR3 consists of 13 residues. V was pared by 2 bases and J by 7 bases, with 13 bases between. One entry per CDR3 protein, called by TCRdb with MiXCR from the 5' RACE reads. The repertoire includes about 58,000 distinct CDR3 sequences, 7.1% of them detected once, and around 44% sits in the top ten. The chain has TRBV9 and TRBJ2-7; TRBD2 is a possible D gene (6 bases). The material sequenced was CD8+ T cells sorted from PBMCs, taken on the day of the first yellow fever vaccination. The receptor comes from a man aged 18-30 years who received the YFV17D yellow fever vaccine. CDR3 protein: CASSVGSAGEQYF. The CDR3 DNA sequence: TGTGCCAGCAGCGTGGGCTCGGCGGGGGAGCAGTACTTC.